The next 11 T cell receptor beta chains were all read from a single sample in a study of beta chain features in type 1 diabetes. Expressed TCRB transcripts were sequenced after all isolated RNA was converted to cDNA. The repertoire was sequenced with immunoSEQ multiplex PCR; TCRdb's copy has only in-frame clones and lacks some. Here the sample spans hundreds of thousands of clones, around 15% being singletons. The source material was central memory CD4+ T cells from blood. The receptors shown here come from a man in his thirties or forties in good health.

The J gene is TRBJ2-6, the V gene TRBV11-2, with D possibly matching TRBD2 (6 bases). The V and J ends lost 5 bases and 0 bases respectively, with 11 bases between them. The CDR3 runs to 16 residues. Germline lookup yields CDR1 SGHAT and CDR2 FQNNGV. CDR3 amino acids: CASSRAGSSGANVLTF. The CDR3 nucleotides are TGTGCCAGCAGCAGGGCCGGGAGCTCTGGGGCCAACGTCCTGACTTTC.

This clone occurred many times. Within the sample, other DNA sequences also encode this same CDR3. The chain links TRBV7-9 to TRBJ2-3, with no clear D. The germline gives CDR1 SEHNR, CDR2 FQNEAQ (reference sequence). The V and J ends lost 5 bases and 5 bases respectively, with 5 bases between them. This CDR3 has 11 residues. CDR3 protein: CASSPQDTQYF. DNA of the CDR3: TGTGCCAGCAGCCCTCAAGATACGCAGTATTTT.

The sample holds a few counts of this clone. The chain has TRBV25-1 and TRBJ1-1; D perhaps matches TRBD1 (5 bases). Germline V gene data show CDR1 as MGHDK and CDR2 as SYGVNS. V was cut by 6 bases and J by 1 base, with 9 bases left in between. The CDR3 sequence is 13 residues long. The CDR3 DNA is TGTGCCAGCAGAAATACAGGGAACACTGAAGCTTTCTTT. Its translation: CASRNTGNTEAFF.

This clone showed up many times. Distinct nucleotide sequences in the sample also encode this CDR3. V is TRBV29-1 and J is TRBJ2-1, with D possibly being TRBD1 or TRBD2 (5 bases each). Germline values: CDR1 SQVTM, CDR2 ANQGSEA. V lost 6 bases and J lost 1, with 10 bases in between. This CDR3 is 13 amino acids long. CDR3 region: CSVSGGSYNEQFF. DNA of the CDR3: TGCAGCGTCTCTGGGGGATCCTACAATGAGCAGTTCTTC.

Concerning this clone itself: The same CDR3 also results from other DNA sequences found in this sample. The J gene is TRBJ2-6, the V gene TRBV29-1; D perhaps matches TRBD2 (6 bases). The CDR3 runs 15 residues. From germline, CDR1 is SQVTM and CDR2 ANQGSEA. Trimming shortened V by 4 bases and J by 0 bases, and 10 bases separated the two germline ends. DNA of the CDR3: TGCAGCGTTGTGGGGCGGGACTCTGGGGCCAACGTCCTGACTTTC. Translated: CSVVGRDSGANVLTF.

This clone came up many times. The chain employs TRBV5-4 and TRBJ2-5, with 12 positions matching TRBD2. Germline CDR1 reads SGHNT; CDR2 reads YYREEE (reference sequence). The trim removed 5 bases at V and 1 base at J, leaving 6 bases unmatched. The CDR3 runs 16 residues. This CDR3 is CASSDRTSGIQETQYF. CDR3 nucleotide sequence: TGTGCCAGCAGTGATAGGACTAGCGGGATCCAAGAGACCCAGTACTTC.

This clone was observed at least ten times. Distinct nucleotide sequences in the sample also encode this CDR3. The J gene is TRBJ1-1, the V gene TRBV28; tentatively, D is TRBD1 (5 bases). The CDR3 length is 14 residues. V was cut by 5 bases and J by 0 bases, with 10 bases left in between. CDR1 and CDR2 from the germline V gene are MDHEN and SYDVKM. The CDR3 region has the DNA TGTGCCAGCAGTCCGGGACCGCTGAACACTGAAGCTTTCTTT. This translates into CASSPGPLNTEAFF.

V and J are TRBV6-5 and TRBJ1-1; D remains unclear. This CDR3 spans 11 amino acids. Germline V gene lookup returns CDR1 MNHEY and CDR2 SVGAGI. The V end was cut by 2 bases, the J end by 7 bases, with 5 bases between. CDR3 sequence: CASSYEFEAFF. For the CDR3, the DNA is TGTGCCAGCAGTTACGAGTTTGAAGCTTTCTTT.

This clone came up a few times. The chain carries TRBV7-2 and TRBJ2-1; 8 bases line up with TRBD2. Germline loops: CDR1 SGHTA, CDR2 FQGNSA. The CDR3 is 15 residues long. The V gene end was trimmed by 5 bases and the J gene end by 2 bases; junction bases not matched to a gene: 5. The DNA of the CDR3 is TGTGCCAGCAGCCAAAATAGCGGGACCTACAATGAGCAGTTCTTC. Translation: CASSQNSGTYNEQFF. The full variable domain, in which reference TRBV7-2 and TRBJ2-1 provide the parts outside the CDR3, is GAGVSQSPSNKVTEKGKDVELRCDPISGHTALYWYRQSLGQGLEFLIYFQGNSAPDKSGLPSDRFSAERTGGSVSTLTIQRTQQEDSAVYLCASSQNSGTYNEQFFGPGTRLTVL.

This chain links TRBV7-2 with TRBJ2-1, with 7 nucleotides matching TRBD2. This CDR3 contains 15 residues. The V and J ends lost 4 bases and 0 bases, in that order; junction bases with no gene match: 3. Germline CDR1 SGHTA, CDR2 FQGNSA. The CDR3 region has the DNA TGTGCCAGCAGCTCCGGGGGGAGCTCCTACAATGAGCAGTTCTTC. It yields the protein CASSSGGSSYNEQFF.

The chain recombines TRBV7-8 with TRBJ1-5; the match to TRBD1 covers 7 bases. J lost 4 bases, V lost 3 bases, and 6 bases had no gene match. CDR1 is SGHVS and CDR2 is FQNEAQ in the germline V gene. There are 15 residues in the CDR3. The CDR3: CASSFSTGVNQPQHF. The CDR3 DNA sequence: TGTGCCAGCAGCTTTTCCACAGGGGTGAATCAGCCCCAGCATTTT.